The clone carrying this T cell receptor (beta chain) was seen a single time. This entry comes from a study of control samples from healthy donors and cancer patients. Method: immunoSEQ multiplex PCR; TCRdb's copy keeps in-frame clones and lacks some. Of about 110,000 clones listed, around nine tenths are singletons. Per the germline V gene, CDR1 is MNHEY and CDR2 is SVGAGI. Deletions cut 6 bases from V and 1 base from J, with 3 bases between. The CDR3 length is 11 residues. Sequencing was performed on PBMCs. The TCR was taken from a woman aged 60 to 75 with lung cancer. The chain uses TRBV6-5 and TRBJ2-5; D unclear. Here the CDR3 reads CASRAQETQYF. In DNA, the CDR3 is TGTGCCAGCAGGGCCCAAGAGACCCAGTACTTC.